This TCR beta chain was sequenced in a study of blood T cells in healthy people across ages. V was trimmed by 6 bases and J by 1 base, leaving 12 bases between them. The CDR3 runs to 14 residues. It was with a sample-barcoded 5' primer and a J-beta primer mix that a second PCR of roughly 6 to 11 cycles was run. The study obtained at least 3 million CDR3-containing paired-end reads from every sample. TCRdb reprocessed the 5' RACE reads via MiXCR and lists one record per CDR3 protein. Seen here are about 670,000 distinct CDR3 sequences, 40% to 65% observed once, and the top ten hold about 13%. This clonotype was seen ten or more times. No antigen is known for it. Healthy individuals of Caucasian origin from Russia, aged roughly 6 to 95, served as donors. Per-sample yields of isolated PBMCs were at least 6 million. Study observations and caveats: Those diversity estimates obtained from one million T cells were thought to be underestimates.

Specimen: blood. The chain employs TRBV12-3 or TRBV12-4 and TRBJ1-2; the D is unclear. This clonotype was obtained from a woman aged 80 or older in good health. Here the CDR3 reads CASSSLGYNYGYTF. CDR3 bases: TGTGCCAGCAGCTCACTAGGGTATAACTATGGCTACACCTTC.